Included here is one T cell receptor (beta chain) sequence, with context. This sample was included in a study of T-cell memory formation after mild COVID-19. TCRdb reprocessed the 5' RACE reads with MiXCR, giving one entry per CDR3 protein. The data contain roughly 320,000 distinct CDR3 sequences, 28% of them singletons. Germline V CDR1 and CDR2: DFQATT, SNEGSKA (reference sequence). The CDR3 contains 13 residues. The J segment lost 6 bases and the V segment lost 6 bases, leaving 5 bases of the junction unmatched. The sample consisted of PBMCs or a T cell subset sorted from them (not recorded which). The rearrangement joins TRBV20-1 to TRBJ1-4; 9 bases line up with TRBD1. This TCR derives from an adult woman who had mild COVID-19 (a few samples of this study predate the infection). Cell type and time point are not known. The CDR3 reads CSAGDREYEKLFF. The CDR3 coding sequence is TGCAGTGCGGGGGACAGGGAGTATGAAAAACTGTTTTTT.